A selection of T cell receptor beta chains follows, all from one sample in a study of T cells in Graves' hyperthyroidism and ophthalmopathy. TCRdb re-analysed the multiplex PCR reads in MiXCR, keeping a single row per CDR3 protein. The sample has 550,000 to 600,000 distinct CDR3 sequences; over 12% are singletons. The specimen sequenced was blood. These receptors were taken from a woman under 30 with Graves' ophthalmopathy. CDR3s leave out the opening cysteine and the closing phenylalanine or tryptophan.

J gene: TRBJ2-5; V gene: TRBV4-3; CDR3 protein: ASSQLTQGRETQY
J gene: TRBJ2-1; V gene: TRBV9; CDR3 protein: ASSVTTKSNEQF
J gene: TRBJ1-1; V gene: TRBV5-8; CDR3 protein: ASSWTGRNTEAF
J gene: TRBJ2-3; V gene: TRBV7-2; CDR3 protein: ASSPRGPSTDTQY
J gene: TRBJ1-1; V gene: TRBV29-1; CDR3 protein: SVESTGVSSTEAF
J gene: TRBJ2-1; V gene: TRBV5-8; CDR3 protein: ASNSGTDYNEQF
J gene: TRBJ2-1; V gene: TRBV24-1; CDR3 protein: ATSDLTGGNEQF
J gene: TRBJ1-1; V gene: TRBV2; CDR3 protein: ASSGTYFENTEAF
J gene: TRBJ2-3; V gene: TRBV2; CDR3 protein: ASSLTSGRARADTQY
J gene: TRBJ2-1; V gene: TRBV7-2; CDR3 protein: ASSLVGVGGYNEQF
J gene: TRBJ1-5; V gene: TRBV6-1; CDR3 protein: ATRPYSNQPQH
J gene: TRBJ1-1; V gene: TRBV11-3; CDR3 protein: ASSPTSGTVNTEAF
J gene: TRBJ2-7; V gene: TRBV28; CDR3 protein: ASTVAAGSTYEQY
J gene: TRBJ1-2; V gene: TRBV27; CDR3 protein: ASSGDRALQYGYT
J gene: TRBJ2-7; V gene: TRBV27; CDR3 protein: ASSLRSFGAYEQY
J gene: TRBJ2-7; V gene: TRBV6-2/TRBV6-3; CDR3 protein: ASSTSGGPTSPHYEQY
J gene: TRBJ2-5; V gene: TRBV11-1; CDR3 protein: ASSPGGGSQETQY
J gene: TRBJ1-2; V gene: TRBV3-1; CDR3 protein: ASSQTGAEGYT
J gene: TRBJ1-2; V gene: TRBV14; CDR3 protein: ASSPGQGLSYGYT
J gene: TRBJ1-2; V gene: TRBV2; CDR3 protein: ASSELGQGTYGYT
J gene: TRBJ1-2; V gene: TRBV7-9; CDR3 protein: ASSFDLTGGGYT
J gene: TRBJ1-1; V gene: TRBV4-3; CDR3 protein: ASSQEQLNTEAF
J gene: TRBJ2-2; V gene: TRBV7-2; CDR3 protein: ASSFGGGGELF
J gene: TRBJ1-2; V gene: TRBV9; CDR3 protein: ASSVVGGNYGYT
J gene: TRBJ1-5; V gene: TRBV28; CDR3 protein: ASSKEALGQPQH
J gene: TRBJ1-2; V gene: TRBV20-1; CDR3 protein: SAMDRGGFYGYT
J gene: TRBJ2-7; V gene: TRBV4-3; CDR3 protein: ASSQVESGSGYEQY
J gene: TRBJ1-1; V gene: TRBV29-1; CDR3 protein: SVRWGGTEAF
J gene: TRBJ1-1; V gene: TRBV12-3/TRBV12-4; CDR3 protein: ASSLGDRGLGNTEAF
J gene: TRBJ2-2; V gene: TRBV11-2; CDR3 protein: ASSSYSGELF
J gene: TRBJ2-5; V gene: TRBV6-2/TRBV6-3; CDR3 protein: ASYLTGKRRGKGETQY
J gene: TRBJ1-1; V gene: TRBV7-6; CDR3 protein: ASSLWGAEAF
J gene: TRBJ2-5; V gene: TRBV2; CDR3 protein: ASSEARGQETQY
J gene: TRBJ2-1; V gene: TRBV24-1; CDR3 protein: ATSERLAGRGNEQF
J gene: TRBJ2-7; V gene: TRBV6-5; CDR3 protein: ASSYSGGEGGYEQY
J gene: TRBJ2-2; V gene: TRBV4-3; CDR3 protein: ASSHNGAGVGGGELF
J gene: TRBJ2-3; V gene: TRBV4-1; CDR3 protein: ASSHVTPRGGQDTDTQY
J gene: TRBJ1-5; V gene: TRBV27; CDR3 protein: ASSPRTGGTQPQH
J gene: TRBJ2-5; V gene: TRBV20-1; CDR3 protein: STGSGGETRY
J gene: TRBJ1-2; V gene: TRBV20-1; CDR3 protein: SATTSDANYGYT
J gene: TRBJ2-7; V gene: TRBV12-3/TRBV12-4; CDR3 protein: ASSLEGPTYYEQY
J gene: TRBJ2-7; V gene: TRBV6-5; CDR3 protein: ASSSGTGPIGGYEQY